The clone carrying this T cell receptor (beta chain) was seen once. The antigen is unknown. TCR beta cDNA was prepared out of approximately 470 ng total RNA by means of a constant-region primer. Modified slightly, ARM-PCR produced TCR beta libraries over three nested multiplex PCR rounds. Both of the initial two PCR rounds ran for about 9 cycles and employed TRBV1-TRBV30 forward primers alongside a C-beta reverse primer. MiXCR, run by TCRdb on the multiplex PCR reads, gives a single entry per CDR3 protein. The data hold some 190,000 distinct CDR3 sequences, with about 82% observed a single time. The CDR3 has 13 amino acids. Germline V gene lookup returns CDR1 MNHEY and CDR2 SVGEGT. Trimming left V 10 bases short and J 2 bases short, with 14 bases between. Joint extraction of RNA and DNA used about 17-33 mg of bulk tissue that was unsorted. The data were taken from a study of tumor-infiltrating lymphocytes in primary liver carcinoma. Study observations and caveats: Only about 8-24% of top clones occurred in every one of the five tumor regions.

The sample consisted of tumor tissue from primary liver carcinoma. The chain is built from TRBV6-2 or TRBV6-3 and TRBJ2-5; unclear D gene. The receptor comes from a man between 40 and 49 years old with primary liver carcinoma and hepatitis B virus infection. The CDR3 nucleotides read TGTGCCAATAGTTACCCACAGCAAGAGACCCAGTACTTC. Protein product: CANSYPQQETQYF.